This T cell receptor beta chain was profiled in a study of T cells after yellow fever vaccination. Study-wide context: Low-cell-number fractions were prepared with SMART-Seq v4 Ultra Low Input.

5'RACE template switching produced TCR cDNA carrying a universal primer site and UMIs. Each CDR3 protein is one row after TCRdb ran MiXCR on the 5' RACE reads. The sample lists about 630,000 distinct CDR3 sequences; approximately 13% were seen once. CDR1 LGHNA and CDR2 YSLEER come from the germline V gene. Trimming at V came to 0 bases and at J to 3 bases, leaving 3 bases not matched to a gene. The CDR3 runs 17 residues. The V call is TRBV4-3, the J call TRBJ2-6; 9 bases are shared with TRBD1. This receptor was identified in a man in his thirties or forties who received the YFV17D yellow fever vaccine. The material sequenced was PBMCs, taken on the day of the yellow fever booster vaccination. The CDR3 here is CASSQEQGAGGANVLTF. The CDR3 region has the DNA TGCGCCAGCAGCCAAGAACAGGGGGCGGGTGGGGCCAACGTCCTGACTTTC.